The 27 T cell receptor beta chains below come from one sample, sequenced in a study of regulatory T cells in long-lasting Graves disease. Documented time point: persistent/refractory GD, antithyroid drugs over 5 years with positive TRAb. PBMCs were the source of the RNA used for TCR sequencing. For TCR beta, libraries came from iRepertoire HTBI primers and Arm-PCR of CDR3 regions. Each CDR3 protein gets one entry after TCRdb re-called the multiplex PCR reads with MiXCR. Of 400,000 or so distinct CDR3 sequences listed, roughly 20% are singletons. The source material was peripheral blood mononuclear cells (PBMCs), sampled when the disease was refractory, from a patient treated with antithyroid drugs. The source of these receptors is a female donor with Graves disease.

Only a few counts were recorded for this clonotype. CDR3 region: CASSSGLGFAGETQYF. The CDR3 coding sequence is TGTGCCAGCAGTTCCGGACTAGGCTTCGCTGGGGAGACCCAGTACTTC. J is TRBJ2-5 and V is TRBV6-2 or TRBV6-3; 7 bases are a match to TRBD2. Germline V gene sequence: CDR1 MNHEY, CDR2 SVGEGT. This CDR3 has 16 residues. Losses at the gene ends were 4 bases for V and 5 bases for J; bases not matched to a gene: 13.

The chain has TRBV19 and TRBJ2-2; no reliable D call. This CDR3 contains 13 residues. Germline loops: CDR1 LNHDA, CDR2 SQIVND (reference sequence). V shed 4 bases and J shed 4 bases, with 7 bases lying between them. For the CDR3, the DNA is TGTGCCAGTAGTACCGTGTCCACCGGGGAGCTGTTTTTT. As protein: CASSTVSTGELFF.

This clonotype has just a few counts. One junction end does not reproduce the germline sequence, and a read error may be involved. In DNA form, the CDR3 reads TGTGCCAGCAGCGAAGGAACGGATTTACCCCAGTTCTTC. Translation gives CASSEGTDLPQFF. The chain combines TRBV2 with TRBJ2-1; D gene ambiguous. This CDR3 has 13 residues. CDR1 is SNHLY and CDR2 is FYNNEI in the germline V gene.

This clonotype was detected a few times. The CDR3 region has the DNA TGTGCCAGCAGTTCGGGGATAGAGACCCAGTACTTC. Amino acid sequence: CASSSGIETQYF. V usage is TRBV6-5 and J usage is TRBJ2-5, with a possible D match to TRBD2 (5 bases). The CDR3 is 12 amino acids. Trimming took off 4 bases at V and 4 bases at J, with 7 bases between the two ends. Germline V gives CDR1 MNHEY, CDR2 SVGAGI.

The rearrangement joins TRBV5-6 to TRBJ1-5; D is perhaps TRBD1 (5 bases). The CDR3 contains 13 residues. V gave up 1 base and J gave up 6 bases, with 8 bases separating them. The germline CDR1 and CDR2 sequences are SGHDT and YYEEEE. This CDR3 is CASSLSGAQPQHF. The CDR3 DNA reads TGTGCCAGCAGCTTGTCCGGGGCTCAGCCCCAGCATTTT.

On this clonotype itself: A far larger clone is just one base off, so this is likely a read error. The CDR3 coding sequence is TGTGTCAGCAGCACAGGACAGGTCCAAGAGACCCAGTACTTC. Protein: CVSSTGQVQETQYF. The genes are TRBV7-3 and TRBJ2-5; 7 bases map to TRBD1. The CDR3 runs 14 residues. Germline CDR1 and CDR2: SGHTA and FQGTGA.

This clonotype occurred many times. The CDR3 loop is CASSQDLASGNAQETQYF. The CDR3 bases are TGTGCCAGCAGCCAAGATTTGGCTAGCGGGAACGCCCAAGAGACCCAGTACTTC. The chain is built from TRBV3-1 and TRBJ2-5, with TRBD2 matching over 9 bases. The CDR3 runs 18 residues. Germline lookup yields CDR1 LGHDT and CDR2 YNNKEL (reference sequence). Germline trimming cut 0 bases from V and 1 base from J; bases unmatched to any gene: 9.

The rearrangement links TRBV20-1 to TRBJ2-1, with a weak D call TRBD2 (5 bases). The CDR3 is 14 residues long. Germline V gene data show CDR1 as DFQATT and CDR2 as SNEGSKA (reference sequence). Trimming left V 6 bases short and J 4 bases short, with 16 bases between. The CDR3: CSAPRSGRYNEQFF. In nucleotides, the CDR3 is TGCAGTGCCCCACGGAGCGGCCGATACAATGAGCAGTTCTTC.

This clonotype has ten or more counts. The chain uses TRBV12-3 or TRBV12-4 and TRBJ2-7; no firm D call. The CDR3 has 12 residues. V lost 10 bases to trimming and J lost 4 bases, with 14 bases between them. CDR3 sequence: CAIASGPYEQYF. CDR3 coding DNA: TGTGCCATCGCCTCAGGACCATACGAGCAGTACTTC.

At least ten counts were recorded for this clonotype. Here the CDR3 reads CASSFGLAGGYEQYF. The CDR3 DNA sequence: TGTGCCAGCAGCTTTGGACTAGCGGGAGGTTACGAGCAGTACTTC. This chain uses TRBV7-2 with TRBJ2-7; 14 bases are shared with TRBD2. This CDR3 is 15 amino acids long. Germline CDR1 reads SGHTA; CDR2 reads FQGNSA. The V gene end was trimmed by 3 bases and the J gene end by 4 bases; junction bases not matched to a gene: 2.

This sequence joins TRBV18 and TRBJ2-3; D unclear. V was trimmed by 2 bases and J by 5 bases, leaving 8 bases between them. Germline assignment: CDR1 KGHSH and CDR2 LQKENI. The CDR3 has 13 residues. For the CDR3, the DNA is TGTGCCAGCTCACCAAGTACCAAAGATACGCAGTATTTT. Its protein is CASSPSTKDTQYF.

Comments on this clonotype: A much bigger clone sits one base away, suggesting this may be a read error. The CDR3 does not end in the conserved phenylalanine or tryptophan, so this is likely a read error. This rearrangement joins TRBV6-2 or TRBV6-3 to TRBJ2-6; D is unclear. Germline CDR1 and CDR2: MNHEY and SVGEGT. V was pared by 3 bases and J by 4 bases, with 13 bases between. This CDR3 contains 16 residues. CDR3 protein: CASSYPIANGANVLTS. Here the CDR3 DNA reads TGTGCCAGCAGTTATCCGATCGCAAACGGGGCCAACGTCCTGACTTCC.

This clonotype was counted ten times or more. J is TRBJ1-5 and V is TRBV12-5; TRBD1 agrees at 8 bases. This CDR3 is built from 13 residues. Germline V gene sequence: CDR1 LGHNT, CDR2 FRNRAP. The J segment lost 3 bases and the V segment lost 6 bases, leaving 1 base of the junction unmatched. The CDR3 sequence: CASGDRANQPQHF. The CDR3 bases are TGTGCTAGTGGGGACAGGGCCAATCAGCCCCAGCATTTT.

This clonotype showed up just a few times. The J gene is TRBJ1-2, the V gene TRBV7-2; D gene unclear. The CDR3 is 13 amino acids. Germline assignment: CDR1 SGHTA and CDR2 FQGNSA. The V end was cut by 5 bases, the J end by 5 bases, with 12 bases between. DNA for the CDR3: TGTGCCAGCAGCGCGGACGGACGTTATGGCTACACCTTC. Amino acids: CASSADGRYGYTF. Full variable domain (missing parts from reference TRBV7-2 and TRBJ1-2): GAGVSQSPSNKVTEKGKDVELRCDPISGHTALYWYRQSLGQGLEFLIYFQGNSAPDKSGLPSDRFSAERTGGSVSTLTIQRTQQEDSAVYLCASSADGRYGYTFGSGTRLTVV.

The rearrangement joins TRBV24-1 to TRBJ2-5; no definite D call. V was shortened by 10 bases and J by 2 bases, with 7 bases between the two germline ends. Germline V gives CDR1 KGHDR, CDR2 SFDVKD. This CDR3 contains 11 residues. The CDR3 region has the DNA TGTGCCACGTCCTTTCAAGAGACCCAGTACTTC. Translation: CATSFQETQYF.

The gene calls are TRBV20-1 and TRBJ2-6; TRBD1 might be the D (5 bases). The V end lost 6 bases, the J end lost 4 bases, and 7 bases lay between the germline ends. Germline V gene lookup returns CDR1 DFQATT and CDR2 SNEGSKA (reference sequence). The CDR3 extends over 12 amino acids. The CDR3 DNA is TGCAGTGCCAGGGCCGGGGCCAACGTCCTGACTTTC. Its protein is CSARAGANVLTF.

A remark on this clonotype: Being one base from a much bigger clone, this may be a read error. The chain has TRBV12-3 or TRBV12-4 and TRBJ2-1, with TRBD2 matching 7 bases. The DNA matches TRBJ2-7 better at its end, which makes the J call doubtful. This CDR3 is built from 14 residues. The CDR3, as DNA: TGTGCCAGCAGCTTGCCTGGGGACTACAATGAGCAGTACTTC. Translation gives CASSLPGDYNEQYF.

This chain connects TRBV7-8 to TRBJ2-7, with D perhaps assigned TRBD1 or TRBD2 (6 bases each). The ends were cut back, 5 bases at V and 7 bases at J, with 15 bases in the middle. The CDR3 contains 13 residues. Germline values: CDR1 SGHVS, CDR2 FQNEAQ. CDR3 bases: TGTGCCAGCAGCCGACTAGGAGGGGGGGAGCAGTACTTC. Its protein is CASSRLGGGEQYF. The full variable domain, with the rest looked up from reference TRBV7-8 and TRBJ2-7, is GAGVSQSPRYKVAKRGQDVALRCDPISGHVSLFWYQQALGQGPEFLTYFQNEAQLDKSGLPSDRFFAERPEGSVSTLKIQRTQQEDSAVYLCASSRLGGGEQYFGPGTRLTVT.

This clonotype came up a few times. The chain joins TRBV6-9 to TRBJ1-2, with 11 positions matching TRBD1. Losses at the gene ends were 3 bases for V and 7 bases for J; bases not matched to a gene: 4. In germline, CDR1 is MNHGY, CDR2 SVAAGI. This CDR3 contains 14 residues. The CDR3 bases are TGTGCCAGCAGTTACGGGGGGACAGGGGGTGGCTACACCTTC. This codes for CASSYGGTGGGYTF.

Many counts were recorded for this clonotype. This chain connects TRBV20-1 to TRBJ2-7; D may be TRBD2 (6 bases). V was cut by 4 bases and J by 6 bases, with 13 bases left in between. Per the germline V gene, CDR1 is DFQATT and CDR2 is SNEGSKA (reference sequence). CDR3 size: 12 residues. For the CDR3, the DNA is TGCAGTGCTATCTCGGGAGTCCGCGAGCAGTACTTC. The encoded protein is CSAISGVREQYF.

This clonotype has ten or more counts. The rearrangement links TRBV20-1 to TRBJ2-7; D possibly uses TRBD1 or TRBD2 (6 bases each). V lost 3 bases to trimming and J lost 3 bases, with 15 bases between them. Per germline, CDR1 DFQATT and CDR2 SNEGSKA (reference sequence). CDR3 length: 14 amino acids. The CDR3 coding sequence is TGCAGTGCTAGGCCGGCACAGGGAGGCTACGAGCAGTACTTC. This codes for CSARPAQGGYEQYF.

In this sample, this clonotype turned up many times. The chain uses TRBV7-2 and TRBJ2-7, with D possibly TRBD2 on 5 matching bases. This CDR3 region has 14 residues. The V gene lost 5 bases and the J gene lost 2 bases, with 13 bases spanning the gap. Germline loops: CDR1 SGHTA, CDR2 FQGNSA. CDR3 region: CASSEPGRTYEQYF. In DNA form, the CDR3 reads TGTGCCAGCAGCGAACCGGGAAGAACCTACGAGCAGTACTTC. Full variable domain (missing parts from reference TRBV7-2 and TRBJ2-7): GAGVSQSPSNKVTEKGKDVELRCDPISGHTALYWYRQSLGQGLEFLIYFQGNSAPDKSGLPSDRFSAERTGGSVSTLTIQRTQQEDSAVYLCASSEPGRTYEQYFGPGTRLTVT.

This clonotype was seen at least ten times. The rearrangement joins TRBV2 to TRBJ1-1; no clear D gene. This CDR3 has 14 residues. The germline V and J ends were trimmed by 10 bases and 2 bases, with 17 bases remaining between them. Germline V gives CDR1 SNHLY, CDR2 FYNNEI. CDR3 coding DNA: TGTGCCACCACCTTAGCCGGCCTAAACACTGAAGCTTTCTTT. Amino acid sequence: CATTLAGLNTEAFF. Together with reference TRBV2 and TRBJ1-1, the CDR3 gives the full variable domain: EPEVTQTPSHQVTQMGQEVILRCVPISNHLYFYWYRQILGQKVEFLVSFYNNEISEKSEIFDDQFSVERPDGSNFTLKIRSTKLEDSAMYFCATTLAGLNTEAFFGQGTRLTVV.

To note about this clonotype: This may come from a read error, since a much larger clone is one base off. This chain connects TRBV24-1 to TRBJ2-7, with 9 bases matching TRBD1. The V gene's germline CDR1 is KGHDR and CDR2 SFDVKD. The CDR3 is made up of 15 amino acids. With 3 bases clipped from V and 6 bases from J, the junction kept 8 bases outside the gene matches. This chain's CDR3 is CATSDPWTGAVEQYF. The CDR3, as DNA: TGTGCCACCAGTGATCCCTGGACAGGGGCAGTCGAGCAGTACTTC.

On this clonotype: Since a much larger clone is just one base distant, this may be a read error. This chain links TRBV28 with TRBJ1-5, with D possibly being TRBD1 (6 bases). V was clipped by 8 bases and J by 0 bases, with 14 bases between them. The germline V gene has CDR1 MDHEN and CDR2 SYDVKM. The CDR3 is made up of 15 amino acids. CDR3 sequence reads: CASGGDTYSNQPQHF. The CDR3 coding sequence is TGTGCCAGCGGGGGGGACACTTATAGCAATCAGCCCCAGCATTTT.

This clonotype was observed a few times. A far bigger clonotype differs at one base, so this is likely a read error. The chain combines TRBV2 with TRBJ2-7; 9 bases agree with TRBD2. Losses at the gene ends were 6 bases for V and 6 bases for J; bases not matched to a gene: 6. Germline V gene data show CDR1 as SNHLY and CDR2 as FYNNEI. There are 13 residues in the CDR3. CDR3 protein: CASSLGTSSEQYF. The DNA for the CDR3 is TGTGCCAGCAGCTTAGGGACTAGCAGCGAGCAGTACTTC.

This sequence joins TRBV7-2 and TRBJ2-7; D gene uncertain. The V end lost 5 bases, the J end lost 1 base, and 12 bases lay between the germline ends. This CDR3 spans 14 amino acids. The V gene's germline CDR1 is SGHTA and CDR2 FQGNSA. CDR3 nucleotides: TGTGCCAGCAGCCCCTTCAGAGAATCCTACGAGCAGTACTTC. Encoded protein: CASSPFRESYEQYF.